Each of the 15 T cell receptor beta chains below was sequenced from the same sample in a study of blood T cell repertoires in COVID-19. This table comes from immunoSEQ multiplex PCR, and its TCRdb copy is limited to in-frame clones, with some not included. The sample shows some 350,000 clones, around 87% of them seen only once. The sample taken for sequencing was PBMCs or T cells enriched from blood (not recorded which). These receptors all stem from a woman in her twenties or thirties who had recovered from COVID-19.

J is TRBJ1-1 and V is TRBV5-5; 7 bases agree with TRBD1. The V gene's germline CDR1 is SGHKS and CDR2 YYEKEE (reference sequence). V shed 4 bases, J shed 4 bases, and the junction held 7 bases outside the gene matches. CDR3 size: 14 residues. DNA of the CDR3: TGTGCCAGCAGCCACTCCTCAGGGGGCACTGAAGCTTTCTTT. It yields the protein CASSHSSGGTEAFF.

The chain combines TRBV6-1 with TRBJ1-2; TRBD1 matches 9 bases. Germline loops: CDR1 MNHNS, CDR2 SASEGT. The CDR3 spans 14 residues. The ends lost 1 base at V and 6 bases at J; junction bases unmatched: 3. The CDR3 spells CASSEGDRADGYTF. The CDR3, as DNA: TGTGCCAGCAGTGAAGGGGACAGGGCTGATGGCTACACCTTC.

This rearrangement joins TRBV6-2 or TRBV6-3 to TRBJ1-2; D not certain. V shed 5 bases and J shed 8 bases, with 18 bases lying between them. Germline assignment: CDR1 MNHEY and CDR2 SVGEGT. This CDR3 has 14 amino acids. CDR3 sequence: CASSDIRLLGGYTF. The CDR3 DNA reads TGTGCCAGCAGTGATATCAGGCTACTTGGGGGCTACACCTTC.

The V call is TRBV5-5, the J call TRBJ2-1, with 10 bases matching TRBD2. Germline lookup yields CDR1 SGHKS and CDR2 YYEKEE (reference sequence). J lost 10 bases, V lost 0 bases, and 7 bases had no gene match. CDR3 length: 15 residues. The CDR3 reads CASSLVTSGDREQFF. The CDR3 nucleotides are TGTGCCAGCAGCTTGGTTACTAGCGGGGACAGGGAGCAGTTCTTC. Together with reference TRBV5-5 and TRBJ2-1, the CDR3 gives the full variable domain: DAGVTQSPTHLIKTRGQQVTLRCSPISGHKSVSWYQQVLGQGPQFIFQYYEKEERGRGNFPDRFSARQFPNYSSELNVNALLLGDSALYLCASSLVTSGDREQFFGPGTRLTVL.

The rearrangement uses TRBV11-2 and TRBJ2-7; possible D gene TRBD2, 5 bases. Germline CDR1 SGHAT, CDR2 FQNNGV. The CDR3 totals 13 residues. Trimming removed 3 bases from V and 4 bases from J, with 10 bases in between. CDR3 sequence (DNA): TGTGCCAGCAGCTTTCGGGGTTCGTACGAGCAGTACTTC. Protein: CASSFRGSYEQYF.

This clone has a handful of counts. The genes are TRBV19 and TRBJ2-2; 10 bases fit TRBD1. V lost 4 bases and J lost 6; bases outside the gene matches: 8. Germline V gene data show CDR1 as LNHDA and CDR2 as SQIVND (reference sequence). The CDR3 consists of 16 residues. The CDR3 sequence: CASSTLRDRGSGELFF. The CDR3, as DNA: TGTGCCAGTAGTACTCTCCGGGACAGGGGATCCGGGGAGCTGTTTTTT.

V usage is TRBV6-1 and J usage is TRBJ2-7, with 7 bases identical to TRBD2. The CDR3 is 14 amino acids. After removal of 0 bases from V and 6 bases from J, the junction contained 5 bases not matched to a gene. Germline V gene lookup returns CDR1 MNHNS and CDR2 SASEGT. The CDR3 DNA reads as TGTGCCAGCAGTGAAGCCGGGAGGTGGGCCGAGCAGTACTTC. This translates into CASSEAGRWAEQYF.

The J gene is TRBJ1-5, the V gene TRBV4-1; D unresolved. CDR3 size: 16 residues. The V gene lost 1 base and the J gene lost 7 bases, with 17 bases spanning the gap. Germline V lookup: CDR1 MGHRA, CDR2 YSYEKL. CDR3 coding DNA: TGCGCCAGCAGCCAAGTGGGTCCCGGGGTGAAACAGCCCCAGCATTTT. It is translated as CASSQVGPGVKQPQHF.

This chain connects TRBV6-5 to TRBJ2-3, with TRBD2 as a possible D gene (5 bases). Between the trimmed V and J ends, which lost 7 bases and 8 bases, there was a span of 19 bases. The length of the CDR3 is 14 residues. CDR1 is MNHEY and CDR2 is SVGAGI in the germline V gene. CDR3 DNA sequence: TGTGCCAGCATCCTGACTACCCCGAGAGGTACGCAGTATTTT. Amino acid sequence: CASILTTPRGTQYF.

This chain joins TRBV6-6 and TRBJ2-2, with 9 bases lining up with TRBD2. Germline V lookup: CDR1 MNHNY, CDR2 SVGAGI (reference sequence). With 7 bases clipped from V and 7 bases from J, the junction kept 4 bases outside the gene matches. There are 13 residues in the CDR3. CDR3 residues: CASILAGRGELFF. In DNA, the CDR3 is TGTGCCAGCATCCTAGCGGGACGCGGGGAGCTGTTTTTT.

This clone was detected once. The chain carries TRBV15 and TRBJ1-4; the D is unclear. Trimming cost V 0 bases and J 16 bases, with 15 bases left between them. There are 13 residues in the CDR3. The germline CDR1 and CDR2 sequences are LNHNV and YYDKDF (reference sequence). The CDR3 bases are TGTGCCACCAGCAGAGAACTCCTCGGAGAAACGTTTTTT. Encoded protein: CATSRELLGETFF.

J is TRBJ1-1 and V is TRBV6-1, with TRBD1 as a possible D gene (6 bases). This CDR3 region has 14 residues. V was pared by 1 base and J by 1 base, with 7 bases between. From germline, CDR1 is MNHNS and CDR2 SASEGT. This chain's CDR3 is CASSEGRGNTEAFF. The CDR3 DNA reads TGTGCCAGCAGTGAAGGCAGGGGGAACACTGAAGCTTTCTTT.

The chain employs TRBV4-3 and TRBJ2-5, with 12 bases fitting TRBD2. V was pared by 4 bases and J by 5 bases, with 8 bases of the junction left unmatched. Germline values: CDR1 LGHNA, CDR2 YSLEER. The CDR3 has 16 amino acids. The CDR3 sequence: CASSPVLAGGGETQYF. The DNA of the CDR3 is TGCGCCAGCAGCCCAGTACTAGCGGGGGGAGGTGAGACCCAGTACTTC.

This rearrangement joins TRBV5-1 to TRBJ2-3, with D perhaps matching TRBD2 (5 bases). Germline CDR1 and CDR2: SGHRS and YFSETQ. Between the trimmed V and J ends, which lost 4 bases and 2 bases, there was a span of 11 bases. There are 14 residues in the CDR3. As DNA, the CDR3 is TGCGCCAGCAGCACGACTGGACTCACAGATACGCAGTATTTT. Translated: CASSTTGLTDTQYF.

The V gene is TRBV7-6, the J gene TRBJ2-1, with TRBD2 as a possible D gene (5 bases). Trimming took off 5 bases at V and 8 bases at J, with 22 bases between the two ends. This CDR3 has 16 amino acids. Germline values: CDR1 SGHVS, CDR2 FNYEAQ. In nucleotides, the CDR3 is TGTGCCAGCAGCGTACGGGCGGCTCTAGCAGGCGATGAGCAGTTCTTC. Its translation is CASSVRAALAGDEQFF.